This is a list of T cell receptor beta chains from one sample in a study of T cell responses to AZD1222 COVID-19 vaccine. TCRdb's copy holds only in-frame clones and misses some; the assay was immunoSEQ multiplex PCR. This table has around 78,000 clones, roughly 90% appearing once. The starting material was peripheral blood, obtained on day 0 of AZD1222 vaccination. Receptors were obtained from an adult in good health. Each CDR3 is given with its conserved first and last residue. A D gene is named only where the DNA matches it firmly. The size entry is marked missing in some rows and otherwise reads once, few, many or a size class.

D	size	V	J	CDR3	DNA
TRBD2	NA	TRBV10-3	TRBJ2-1	CATKGGAGESSYNEQFF	TGTGCCACGAAGGGAGGAGCGGGGGAAAGCTCCTACAATGAGCAGTTCTTC
NA	once	TRBV4-1	TRBJ1-3	CASSQGHSLSSGNTIYF	TGCGCCAGCAGCCAAGGGCATTCCTTAAGCTCTGGAAACACCATATATTTT
NA	NA	TRBV11-2	TRBJ1-3	CASSLQGWVGNTIYF	TGTGCCAGCAGCTTACAGGGATGGGTTGGAAACACCATATATTTT
NA	NA	TRBV10-3	TRBJ2-1	CAISGTLSSYNEQFF	TGTGCCATCAGTGGGACTTTGAGCTCCTACAATGAGCAGTTCTTC
TRBD1	NA	TRBV5-4	TRBJ1-2	CASSPFTGDYGYTF	TGTGCCAGCAGTCCGTTCACAGGGGATTATGGCTACACCTTC
TRBD1	NA	TRBV6-4	TRBJ1-1	CASSDSGTGKTEAFF	TGTGCCAGCAGTGACTCCGGGACAGGGAAGACTGAAGCTTTCTTT
NA	NA	TRBV19	TRBJ2-1	CATRSYNEQFF	TGTGCCACCCGGAGCTACAATGAGCAGTTCTTC
TRBD1	few	TRBV2	TRBJ1-2	CASSATGQTTNYGYTF	TGTGCCAGCAGTGCAACGGGACAGACTACTAACTATGGCTACACCTTC
TRBD1	NA	TRBV5-1	TRBJ1-1	CASSSRTGYTEAFF	TGCGCCAGCAGCTCCCGGACAGGATACACTGAAGCTTTCTTT
TRBD2	NA	TRBV6-2/TRBV6-3	TRBJ2-1	CASSYDARGRFNEQFF	TGTGCCAGCAGTTACGATGCGCGCGGGAGGTTTAATGAGCAGTTCTTC
NA	NA	TRBV21-1	TRBJ2-7	CASSNFQGRTSGSRSYEQYF	TGTGCCAGCAGCAATTTCCAGGGGCGGACTAGCGGGAGTAGGTCCTACGAGCAGTACTTC
NA	once	TRBV11-3	TRBJ1-1	CASSLGANGDTEAFF	TGTGCCAGCAGCTTAGGGGCCAACGGAGACACTGAAGCTTTCTTT
TRBD2	once	TRBV13	TRBJ2-3	CASSSSTSGIGDTQYF	TGTGCCAGCAGCTCCTCGACTAGCGGGATTGGGGATACGCAGTATTTT
TRBD1	NA	TRBV6-6	TRBJ1-6	CASRHLQGAGSPLHF	TGTGCCAGCAGGCACTTACAGGGGGCAGGTTCACCCCTCCACTTT
NA	NA	TRBV2	TRBJ1-5	CASSVAGSSNQPQHF	TGTGCCAGCAGTGTTGCTGGGAGTAGCAATCAGCCCCAGCATTTT
NA	NA	TRBV27	TRBJ1-1	CASSFDRIRGWDTEAFF	TGTGCCAGCAGTTTCGATCGAATCAGGGGCTGGGACACTGAAGCTTTCTTT
TRBD2	NA	TRBV10-3	TRBJ2-5	CAISDPGGPRETQYF	TGTGCCATCAGTGACCCGGGGGGACCTAGAGAGACCCAGTACTTC
TRBD1	NA	TRBV6-5	TRBJ1-2	CASGWDRNYGYTF	TGTGCCAGCGGGTGGGACAGGAACTATGGCTACACCTTC
TRBD1	once	TRBV6-2/TRBV6-3	TRBJ2-1	CASSEGQEDNEQFF	TGTGCCAGCAGTGAGGGACAGGAGGACAATGAGCAGTTCTTC
NA	NA	TRBV7-3	TRBJ2-2	CASSLSAGWKNTGELFF	TGTGCCAGCAGCTTATCGGCTGGTTGGAAGAACACCGGGGAGCTGTTTTTT
NA	NA	TRBV6-4	TRBJ1-2	CASSAGINYGYTF	TGTGCCAGCAGCGCAGGGATTAACTATGGCTACACCTTC
NA	NA	TRBV5-1	TRBJ1-3	CASSLALVGSGNTIYF	TGCGCCAGCAGCTTGGCTCTGGTGGGCAGTGGAAACACCATATATTTT
NA	NA	TRBV18	TRBJ1-3	CASSPSLGPSSGNTIYF	TGTGCCAGCTCACCATCGCTGGGCCCGAGCTCTGGAAACACCATATATTTT
NA	NA	TRBV7-9	TRBJ1-1	CASSLSSGDTGNTEAFF	TGTGCCAGCAGCTTATCTTCGGGGGACACGGGGAACACTGAAGCTTTCTTT
TRBD1	NA	TRBV7-9	TRBJ1-4	CASSSPRDRVGEKLFF	TGTGCCAGCAGCTCACCCAGGGACAGGGTTGGGGAAAAACTGTTTTTT
NA	NA	TRBV11-2	TRBJ2-3	CASSFRNTDTQYF	TGTGCCAGCAGCTTCAGAAACACAGATACGCAGTATTTT
NA	NA	TRBV5-8	TRBJ1-2	CASSFWGSSTYGYTF	TGTGCCAGCAGCTTTTGGGGGTCTTCGACCTATGGCTACACCTTC
NA	NA	TRBV2	TRBJ2-7	CASRDSEQYF	TGTGCCAGCAGGGACAGCGAGCAGTACTTC
TRBD1	NA	TRBV18	TRBJ2-2	CASGTGANPNTGELFF	TGTGCCAGCGGAACAGGGGCGAATCCGAACACCGGGGAGCTGTTTTTT
NA	once	TRBV19	TRBJ1-6	CASSPVGGDSPLHF	TGTGCCAGTAGCCCCGTAGGTGGGGATTCACCCCTCCACTTT
NA	NA	TRBV24-1	TRBJ2-3	CATSVPSGSTDTQYF	TGTGCCACCAGTGTCCCTTCCGGGAGCACAGATACGCAGTATTTT
NA	NA	TRBV4-1	TRBJ1-1	CASSQDADSQRGAFF	TGCGCCAGCAGCCAAGATGCGGACTCACAAAGAGGGGCTTTCTTT
TRBD2	NA	TRBV6-5	TRBJ2-1	CASGRTPGLAQFF	TGTGCCAGCGGTCGTACGCCGGGACTAGCGCAGTTCTTC
TRBD1	once	TRBV30	TRBJ1-1	CAWSVRTGLNTEAFF	TGTGCCTGGAGTGTCCGGACAGGGTTAAACACTGAAGCTTTCTTT
NA	once	TRBV5-4	TRBJ2-7	CASRRDPTGVFYF	TGTGCCAGCAGGCGAGACCCGACAGGTGTGTTTTACTTC
NA	NA	TRBV5-4	TRBJ2-5	CASSTDGETQYF	TGTGCCAGCAGCACGGACGGAGAGACCCAGTACTTC
TRBD1	NA	TRBV12-3/TRBV12-4	TRBJ1-2	CASSLGQEDGYTF	TGTGCCAGCAGCCTGGGACAGGAAGATGGCTACACCTTC
NA	NA	TRBV19	TRBJ2-3	CASSIGGGTDTQYF	TGTGCCAGTAGTATAGGGGGCGGCACAGATACGCAGTATTTT
TRBD2	once	TRBV4-1	TRBJ2-2	CASSQALTSGAGELFF	TGCGCCAGCAGCCAAGCTTTAACTAGCGGGGCCGGGGAGCTGTTTTTT
NA	NA	TRBV6-5	TRBJ1-1	CASTPNTEAFF	TGTGCCAGCACCCCGAACACTGAAGCTTTCTTT
NA	NA	TRBV19	TRBJ1-2	CASSTTGSYGYTF	TGTGCCAGTAGTACAACGGGGAGCTATGGCTACACCTTC
NA	NA	TRBV5-1	TRBJ2-7	CASSLETAPLSEQYF	TGCGCCAGCAGCTTGGAGACAGCGCCTCTGTCCGAGCAGTACTTC
NA	NA	TRBV25-1	TRBJ1-4	CASRPRGATNEKLFF	TGTGCCAGCAGGCCCCGGGGTGCAACTAATGAAAAACTGTTTTTT
TRBD1	NA	TRBV5-1	TRBJ1-6	CASSSQGSPGNSPLHF	TGCGCCAGCAGCTCACAGGGGAGTCCTGGGAATTCACCCCTCCACTTT
NA	NA	TRBV16	TRBJ2-2	CASSQSRALGGELFF	TGTGCCAGCAGCCAATCTAGGGCGCTCGGCGGGGAGCTGTTTTTT
NA	NA	TRBV7-2	TRBJ2-3	CASSPGLFDTQYF	TGTGCCAGCAGCCCAGGACTCTTCGATACGCAGTATTTT
NA	NA	TRBV12-3/TRBV12-4	TRBJ1-1	CASSSGAEAFF	TGTGCCAGCAGTTCAGGGGCCGAAGCTTTCTTT
TRBD1	NA	TRBV19	TRBJ2-7	CASSRNRGPTYEQYF	TGTGCCAGTAGCCGGAACAGGGGGCCAACCTACGAGCAGTACTTC
NA	NA	TRBV2	TRBJ1-2	CASSTGTLGYTF	TGTGCCAGCAGCACAGGGACGCTTGGCTACACCTTC
TRBD1	NA	TRBV7-9	TRBJ2-1	CASSLNPTGVEFF	TGTGCCAGCAGCTTGAACCCAACAGGGGTGGAGTTCTTC
NA	NA	TRBV19	TRBJ1-5	CASCEGNQPQHF	TGTGCCAGTTGTGAGGGGAATCAGCCCCAGCATTTT
NA	NA	TRBV4-3	TRBJ2-1	CASSQVADYNEQFF	TGCGCCAGCAGCCAAGTAGCAGATTACAATGAGCAGTTCTTC
NA	NA	TRBV2	TRBJ2-7	CASRLPRRGRTAHYRWHF	TGTGCCAGCAGACTACCTCGGAGGGGGCGGACTGCTCATTATCGGTGGCACTTC
TRBD1	NA	TRBV6-5	TRBJ1-2	CASSRDSHSNYGYTF	TGTGCCAGCAGCAGGGACAGCCACTCTAACTATGGCTACACCTTC
TRBD2	NA	TRBV13	TRBJ2-1	CASSFLAGAVVEQFF	TGTGCCAGCAGCTTTCTGGCGGGAGCGGTAGTTGAGCAGTTCTTC